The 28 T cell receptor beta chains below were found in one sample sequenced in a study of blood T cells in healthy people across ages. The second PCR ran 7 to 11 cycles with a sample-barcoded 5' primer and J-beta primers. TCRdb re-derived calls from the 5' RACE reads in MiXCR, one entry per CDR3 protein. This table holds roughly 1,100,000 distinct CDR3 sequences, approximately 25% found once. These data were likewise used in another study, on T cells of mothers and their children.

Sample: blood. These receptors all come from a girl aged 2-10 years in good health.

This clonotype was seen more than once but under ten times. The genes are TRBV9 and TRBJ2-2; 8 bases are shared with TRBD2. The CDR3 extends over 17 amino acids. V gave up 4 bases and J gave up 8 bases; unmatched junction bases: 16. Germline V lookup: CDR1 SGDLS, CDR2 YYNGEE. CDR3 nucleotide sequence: TGTGCCAGCAGCCTACAGCGGGGGATCGATTCTACGGGGGAGCTGTTTTTT. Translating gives CASSLQRGIDSTGELFF.

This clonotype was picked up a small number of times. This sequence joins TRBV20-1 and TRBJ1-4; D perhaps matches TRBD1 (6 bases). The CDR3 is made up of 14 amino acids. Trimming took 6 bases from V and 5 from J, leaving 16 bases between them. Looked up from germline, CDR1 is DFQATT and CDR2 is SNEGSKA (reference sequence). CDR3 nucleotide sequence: TGCAGTGCCAGGCCGACAGGAAGAAATGAAAAACTGTTTTTT. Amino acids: CSARPTGRNEKLFF.

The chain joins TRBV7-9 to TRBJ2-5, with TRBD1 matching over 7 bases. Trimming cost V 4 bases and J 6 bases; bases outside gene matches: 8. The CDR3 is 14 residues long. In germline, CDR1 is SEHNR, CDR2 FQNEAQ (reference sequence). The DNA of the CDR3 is TGTGCCAGCAGCTCCCAAGGGGGCCTTCAGACCCAGTACTTC. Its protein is CASSSQGGLQTQYF.

CDR3 nucleotide sequence: TGCAGTGCTAGGTCTAGCGGGAGACGCAACGAGCAGTACTTC. It specifies CSARSSGRRNEQYF. V usage is TRBV20-1 and J usage is TRBJ2-5; 10 bases are shared with TRBD2. The tail of the sequence fits TRBJ2-7 better, so the J call may be wrong. CDR1 is DFQATT and CDR2 is SNEGSKA in the germline V gene (reference sequence). There are 14 residues in the CDR3.

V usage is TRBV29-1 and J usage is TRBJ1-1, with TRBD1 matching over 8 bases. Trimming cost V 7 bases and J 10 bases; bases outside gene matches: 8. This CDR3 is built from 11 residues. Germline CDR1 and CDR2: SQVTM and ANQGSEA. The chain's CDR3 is CSATKQGGAFF. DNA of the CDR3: TGCAGCGCCACAAAACAGGGGGGAGCTTTCTTT.

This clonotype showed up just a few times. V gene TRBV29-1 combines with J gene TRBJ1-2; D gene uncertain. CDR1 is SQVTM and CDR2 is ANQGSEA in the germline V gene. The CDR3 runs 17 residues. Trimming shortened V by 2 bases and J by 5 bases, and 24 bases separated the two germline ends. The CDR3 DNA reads TGCAGCGTTGAACCCCGAAACAGTTTAAGATCGGAGTATGGCTACACCTTC. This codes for CSVEPRNSLRSEYGYTF.

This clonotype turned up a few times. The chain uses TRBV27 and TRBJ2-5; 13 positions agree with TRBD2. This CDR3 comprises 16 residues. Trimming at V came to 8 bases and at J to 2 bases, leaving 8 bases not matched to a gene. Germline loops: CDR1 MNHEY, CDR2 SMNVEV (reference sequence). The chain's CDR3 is CASGEPGLAGQETQYF. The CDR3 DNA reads TGTGCCAGCGGAGAACCGGGACTAGCGGGGCAAGAGACCCAGTACTTC.

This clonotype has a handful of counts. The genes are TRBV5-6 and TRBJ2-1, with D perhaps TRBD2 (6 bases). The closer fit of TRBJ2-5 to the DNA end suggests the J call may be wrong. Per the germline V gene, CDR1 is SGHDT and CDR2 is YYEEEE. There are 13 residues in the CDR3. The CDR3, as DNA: TGTGCCAGCAGCTCGGGACTCTTTCAGACCCAGTACTTC. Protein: CASSSGLFQTQYF.

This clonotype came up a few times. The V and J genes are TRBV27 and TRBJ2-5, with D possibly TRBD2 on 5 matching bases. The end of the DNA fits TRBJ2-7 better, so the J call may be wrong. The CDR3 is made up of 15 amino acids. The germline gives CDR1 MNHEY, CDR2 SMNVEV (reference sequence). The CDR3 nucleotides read TGTGCCAGCAGTTCCACCGGACTTCTACTCTACGAGCAGTACTTC. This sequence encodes CASSSTGLLLYEQYF.

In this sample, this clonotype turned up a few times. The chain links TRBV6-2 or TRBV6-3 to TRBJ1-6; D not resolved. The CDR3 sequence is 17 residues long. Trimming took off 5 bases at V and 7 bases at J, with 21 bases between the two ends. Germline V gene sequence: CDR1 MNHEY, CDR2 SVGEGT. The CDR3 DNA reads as TGTGCCAGCAGTCCCGACCAACCCAATATCAAGAATTCACCCCTCCACTTT. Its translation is CASSPDQPNIKNSPLHF.

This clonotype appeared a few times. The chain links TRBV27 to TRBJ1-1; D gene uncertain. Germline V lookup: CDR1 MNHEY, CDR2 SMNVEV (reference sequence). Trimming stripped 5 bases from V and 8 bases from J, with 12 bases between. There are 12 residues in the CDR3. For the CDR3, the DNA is TGTGCCAGCAGTGGAGCTTCACAGGAAGCTTTCTTT. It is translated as CASSGASQEAFF.

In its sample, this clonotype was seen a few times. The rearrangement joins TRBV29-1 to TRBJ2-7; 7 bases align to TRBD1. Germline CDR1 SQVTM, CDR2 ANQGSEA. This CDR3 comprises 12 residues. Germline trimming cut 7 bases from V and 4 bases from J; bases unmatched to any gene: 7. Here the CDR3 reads CSALQTGYEQYF. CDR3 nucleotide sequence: TGCAGCGCCCTTCAGACAGGGTACGAGCAGTACTTC.

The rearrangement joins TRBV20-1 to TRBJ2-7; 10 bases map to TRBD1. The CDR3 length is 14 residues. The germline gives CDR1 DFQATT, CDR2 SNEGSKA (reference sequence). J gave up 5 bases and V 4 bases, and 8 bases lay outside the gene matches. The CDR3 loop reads CSAISDRGLHEQYF. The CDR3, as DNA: TGCAGTGCTATAAGCGACAGGGGGCTACACGAGCAGTACTTC.

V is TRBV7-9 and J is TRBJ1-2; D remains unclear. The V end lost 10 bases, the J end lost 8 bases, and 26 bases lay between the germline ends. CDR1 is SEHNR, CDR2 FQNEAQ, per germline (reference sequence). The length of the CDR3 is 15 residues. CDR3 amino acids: CATAWMWVPTGGYTF. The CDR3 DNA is TGTGCCACCGCATGGATGTGGGTCCCAACGGGAGGCTACACCTTC.

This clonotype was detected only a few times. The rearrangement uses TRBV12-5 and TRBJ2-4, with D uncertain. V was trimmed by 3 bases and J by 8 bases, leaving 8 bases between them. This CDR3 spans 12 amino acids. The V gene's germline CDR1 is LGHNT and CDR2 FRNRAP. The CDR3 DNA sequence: TGTGCTAGTGGTTTTGATCTGGACATTCAGTACTTC. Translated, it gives CASGFDLDIQYF.

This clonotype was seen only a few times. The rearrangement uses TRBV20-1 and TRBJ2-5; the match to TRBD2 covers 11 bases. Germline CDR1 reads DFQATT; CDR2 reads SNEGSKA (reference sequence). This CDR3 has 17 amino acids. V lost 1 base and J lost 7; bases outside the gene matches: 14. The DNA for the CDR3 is TGCAGTGCTAGAGGATTAATAGCGGGAGGGAACTCTTGGACCCAGTACTTC. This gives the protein CSARGLIAGGNSWTQYF.

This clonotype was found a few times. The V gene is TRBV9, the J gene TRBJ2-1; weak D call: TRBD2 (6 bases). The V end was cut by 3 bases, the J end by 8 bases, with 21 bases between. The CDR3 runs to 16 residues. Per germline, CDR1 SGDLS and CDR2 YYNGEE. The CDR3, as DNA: TGTGCCAGCAGCGAGCCTCGCACGGGGGAGAGCTATGAGCAGTTCTTC. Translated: CASSEPRTGESYEQFF.

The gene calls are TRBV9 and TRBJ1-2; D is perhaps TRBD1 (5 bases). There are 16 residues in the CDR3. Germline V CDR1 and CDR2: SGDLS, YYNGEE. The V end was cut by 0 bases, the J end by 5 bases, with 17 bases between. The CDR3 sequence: CASSVAGRGVPYGYTF. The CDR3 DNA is TGTGCCAGCAGCGTAGCTGGGAGGGGAGTACCATATGGCTACACCTTC. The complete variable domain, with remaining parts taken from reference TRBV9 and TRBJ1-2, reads DSGVTQTPKHLITATGQRVTLRCSPRSGDLSVYWYQQSLDQGLQFLIQYYNGEERAKGNILERFSAQQFPDLHSELNLSSLELGDSALYFCASSVAGRGVPYGYTFGSGTRLTVV.

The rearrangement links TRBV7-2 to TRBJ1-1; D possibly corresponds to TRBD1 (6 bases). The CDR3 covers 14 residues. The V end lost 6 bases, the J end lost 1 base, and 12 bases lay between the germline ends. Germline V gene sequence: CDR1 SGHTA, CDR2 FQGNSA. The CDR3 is CASRGGVGNTEAFF. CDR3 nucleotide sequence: TGTGCCAGCAGAGGGGGGGTGGGGAACACTGAAGCTTTCTTT. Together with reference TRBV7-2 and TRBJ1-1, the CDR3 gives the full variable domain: GAGVSQSPSNKVTEKGKDVELRCDPISGHTALYWYRQSLGQGLEFLIYFQGNSAPDKSGLPSDRFSAERTGGSVSTLTIQRTQQEDSAVYLCASRGGVGNTEAFFGQGTRLTVV.

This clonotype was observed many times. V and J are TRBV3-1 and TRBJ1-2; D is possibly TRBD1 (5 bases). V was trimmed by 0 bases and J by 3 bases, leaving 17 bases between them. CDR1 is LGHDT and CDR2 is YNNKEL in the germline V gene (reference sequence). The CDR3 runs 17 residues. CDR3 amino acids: CASSQDLSTGQHYGYTF. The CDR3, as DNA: TGTGCCAGCAGCCAAGATCTATCCACAGGACAACACTATGGCTACACCTTC.

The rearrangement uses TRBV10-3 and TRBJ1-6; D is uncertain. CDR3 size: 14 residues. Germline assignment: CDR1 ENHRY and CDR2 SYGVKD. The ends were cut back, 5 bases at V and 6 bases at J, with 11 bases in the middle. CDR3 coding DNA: TGTGCCATCAGTTTCCGGGCGCGTAATTCACCCCTCCACTTT. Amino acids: CAISFRARNSPLHF.

The CDR3 bases are TGTGCCAGCAGTGAAGACTTCCTTTATGGCTACACCTTC. Translation gives CASSEDFLYGYTF. This rearrangement joins TRBV25-1 to TRBJ1-2, with D unclear. The CDR3 totals 13 residues. Germline assignment: CDR1 MGHDK and CDR2 SYGVNS. Trimming shortened V by 2 bases and J by 5 bases, and 9 bases separated the two germline ends.

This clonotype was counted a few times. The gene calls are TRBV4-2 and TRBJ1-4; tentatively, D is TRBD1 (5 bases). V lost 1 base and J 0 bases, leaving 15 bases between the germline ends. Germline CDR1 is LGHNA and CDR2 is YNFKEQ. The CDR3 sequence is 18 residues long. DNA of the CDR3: TGTGCCAGCAGCCAAGGACAGACGCTTCACACAACTAATGAAAAACTGTTTTTT. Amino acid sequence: CASSQGQTLHTTNEKLFF.

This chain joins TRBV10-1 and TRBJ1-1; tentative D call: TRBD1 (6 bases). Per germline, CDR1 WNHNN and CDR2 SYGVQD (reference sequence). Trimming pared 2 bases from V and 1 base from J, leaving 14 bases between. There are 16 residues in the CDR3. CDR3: CASSERDTQPNTEAFF. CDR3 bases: TGCGCCAGCAGTGAGCGGGACACCCAACCGAACACTGAAGCTTTCTTT.

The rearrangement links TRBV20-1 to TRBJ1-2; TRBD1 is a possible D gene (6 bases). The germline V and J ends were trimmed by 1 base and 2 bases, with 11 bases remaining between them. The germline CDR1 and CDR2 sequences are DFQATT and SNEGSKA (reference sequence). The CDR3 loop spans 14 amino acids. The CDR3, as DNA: TGCAGTGCTAGAGGTCAGGGGACAAACTATGGCTACACCTTC. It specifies CSARGQGTNYGYTF.

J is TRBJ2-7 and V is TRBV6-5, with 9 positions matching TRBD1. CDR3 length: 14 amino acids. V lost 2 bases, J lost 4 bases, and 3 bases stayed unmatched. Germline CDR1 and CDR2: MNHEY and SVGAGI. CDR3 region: CASSYRGTGYEQYF. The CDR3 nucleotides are TGTGCCAGCAGTTACAGGGGGACAGGGTACGAGCAGTACTTC.

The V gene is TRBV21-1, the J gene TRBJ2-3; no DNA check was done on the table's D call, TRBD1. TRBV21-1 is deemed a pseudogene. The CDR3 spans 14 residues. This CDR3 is CASSKDSSTDTQYF. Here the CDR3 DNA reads TGTGCCAGCAGCAAGGACAGCAGCACAGATACGCAGTATTTT.

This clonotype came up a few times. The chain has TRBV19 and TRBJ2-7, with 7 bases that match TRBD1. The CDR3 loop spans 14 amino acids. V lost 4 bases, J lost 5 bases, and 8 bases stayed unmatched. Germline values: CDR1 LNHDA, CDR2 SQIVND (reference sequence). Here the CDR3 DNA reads TGTGCCAGTAGTACGTCCGACAGGGACCACGAGCAGTACTTC. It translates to CASSTSDRDHEQYF. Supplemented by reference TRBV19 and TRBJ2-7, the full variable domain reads DGGITQSPKYLFRKEGQNVTLSCEQNLNHDAMYWYRQDPGQGLRLIYYSQIVNDFQKGDIAEGYSVSREKKESFPLTVTSAQKNPTAFYLCASSTSDRDHEQYFGPGTRLTVT.